Following are 9 T cell receptor beta chains from one sample sequenced in a study of PD-1 blockade in classical Hodgkin lymphoma. Each of the patients experienced relapse following autologous stem cell transplantation, and their brentuximab vedotin exposure differed. Here immunoSEQ multiplex PCR was the method, and the copy in TCRdb shows in-frame clones only, minus some. The sample consists of about 110,000 clones, approximately 90% of them appearing once. Sequenced here: peripheral blood mononuclear cells (PBMCs), sampled before the second cycle of nivolumab. These receptor sequences come from a human donor with classical Hodgkin lymphoma.

This clone was seen a few times. J is TRBJ1-1 and V is TRBV13, with TRBD1 matching over 7 bases. The CDR3 runs to 13 residues. Germline loops: CDR1 PRHDT, CDR2 FYEKMQ (reference sequence). The trim removed 5 bases at V and 14 bases at J, leaving 14 bases unmatched. CDR3 DNA sequence: TGTGCCAGCAGCACAAGGGTCCAGGGGGGCATGTTCTTT. Amino acids: CASSTRVQGGMFF.

V and J are TRBV5-1 and TRBJ1-5, with 9 positions matching TRBD1. The J segment lost 4 bases and the V segment lost 0 bases, leaving 2 bases of the junction unmatched. Germline V CDR1 and CDR2: SGHRS, YFSETQ. This CDR3 is built from 15 residues. CDR3 residues: CASSLGGTGNQPQHF. CDR3 in DNA: TGCGCCAGCAGCTTGGGCGGGACAGGGAATCAGCCCCAGCATTTT.

The J gene is TRBJ2-1, the V gene TRBV19, with D uncertain. The V end lost 6 bases, the J end lost 3 bases, and 18 bases lay between the germline ends. This CDR3 region has 16 residues. CDR1 is LNHDA, CDR2 SQIVND, per germline (reference sequence). The chain's CDR3 is CASRPGHRTLYNEQFF. DNA for the CDR3: TGTGCCAGTAGGCCCGGGCACCGGACCCTCTACAATGAGCAGTTCTTC.

The chain joins TRBV7-2 to TRBJ2-7, with no clear D. The CDR3 spans 15 residues. Trimming left V 1 base short and J 2 bases short, with 12 bases between. The germline V gene has CDR1 SGHTA and CDR2 FQGNSA. Here the CDR3 reads CASSLGRPETYEQYF. CDR3 bases: TGTGCCAGCAGCTTAGGACGGCCCGAAACCTACGAGCAGTACTTC.

The rearrangement uses TRBV6-5 and TRBJ2-2, with 9 nucleotides matching TRBD2. Trimming cost V 2 bases and J 1 base; bases outside gene matches: 2. The CDR3 spans 16 residues. Germline V gene sequence: CDR1 MNHEY, CDR2 SVGAGI. The CDR3 DNA follows: TGTGCCAGCAGTTACGGGACTAGCCTGAACACCGGGGAGCTGTTTTTT. Protein product: CASSYGTSLNTGELFF.

The table lists this clone with a few counts. The CDR3 here is CASSPPSNQPQHF. In DNA form, the CDR3 reads TGTGCCAGCAGTCCCCCTAGCAATCAGCCCCAGCATTTT. The chain recombines TRBV28 with TRBJ1-5; D unresolved. In germline, CDR1 is MDHEN, CDR2 SYDVKM. The V gene lost 5 bases and the J gene lost 0 bases, with 5 bases spanning the gap. This CDR3 is built from 13 residues. The full variable domain, completed using reference TRBV28 and TRBJ1-5, is DVKVTQSSRYLVKRTGEKVFLECVQDMDHENMFWYRQDPGLGLRLIYFSYDVKMKEKGDIPEGYSVSREKKERFSLILESASTNQTSMYLCASSPPSNQPQHFGDGTRLSIL.

The chain employs TRBV7-9 and TRBJ1-1; 11 bases fit TRBD1. The germline V gene has CDR1 SEHNR and CDR2 FQNEAQ (reference sequence). V lost 5 bases to trimming and J lost 3 bases; unmatched junction nucleotides: 8. CDR3 length equals 16 residues. CDR3: CASSPWTGGMDTEAFF. In nucleotides, the CDR3 is TGTGCCAGCAGCCCGTGGACAGGGGGCATGGACACTGAAGCTTTCTTT.

The chain recombines TRBV6-5 with TRBJ2-7; D gene unclear. Germline values: CDR1 MNHEY, CDR2 SVGAGI. Deletions cut 0 bases from V and 6 bases from J, with 18 bases between. There are 16 residues in the CDR3. CDR3 sequence: CASSYSKKTIALEQYF. The CDR3 DNA follows: TGTGCCAGCAGTTACTCGAAGAAGACAATCGCTCTCGAGCAGTACTTC.

The chain joins TRBV6-1 to TRBJ2-2, with D perhaps being TRBD1 or TRBD2 (6 bases each). Germline V gene data show CDR1 as MNHNS and CDR2 as SASEGT. Trimming took 8 bases from V and 3 from J, leaving 13 bases between them. This CDR3 is 14 amino acids long. CDR3 nucleotide sequence: TGTGCCAGCCTAAGGGGGGCCCACACCGGGGAGCTGTTTTTT. Amino acid sequence: CASLRGAHTGELFF.